The rows below give T cell receptor beta chains drawn from one sample of a study of T cell repertoires in cytomegalovirus infection. TCRdb called the reads again in MiXCR, with one record for every CDR3 protein. Altogether approximately 170,000 distinct CDR3 sequences are present, over 15% being singletons, with the ten largest covering 18%. What was sequenced was CD8+ T cells from PBMCs. All receptors come from a human donor in good health (CMV status not recorded). Some clones in this sample may be carry-over from other donors' samples. Both conserved end residues are trimmed from each CDR3. Clone size appears in some rows only: once, few, many, or a class for an expanded clone.

v_gene: TRBV28; abundance: .; CDR3aa: ASNVGGTTGELF
v_gene: TRBV12-3/TRBV12-4; abundance: few; CDR3aa: ASNTRDRVFYEQY
v_gene: TRBV6-5; abundance: few; CDR3aa: ASSSHMNTEAF
v_gene: TRBV6-5; abundance: few; CDR3aa: ASSYSTSGGNNEQF
v_gene: TRBV10-3; abundance: .; CDR3aa: AISYRERDEQF
v_gene: TRBV20-1; abundance: few; CDR3aa: SVPNRAGDTEAF
v_gene: TRBV11-2; abundance: few; CDR3aa: ASSTTGTSYEQY
v_gene: TRBV6-2/TRBV6-3; abundance: .; CDR3aa: ASSYGRESYEQY
v_gene: TRBV7-2; abundance: few; CDR3aa: ASSLGWDQIYEQY
v_gene: TRBV20-1; abundance: .; CDR3aa: SAWDRGQTQY
v_gene: TRBV5-1; abundance: .; CDR3aa: ASSLELVPYNEQF
v_gene: TRBV7-8; abundance: few; CDR3aa: AGSLGTEEQY
v_gene: TRBV7-2; abundance: few; CDR3aa: ASSLLGGSEQY
v_gene: TRBV2; abundance: .; CDR3aa: ASSEFGGGTSYEQY
v_gene: TRBV29-1; abundance: few; CDR3aa: SARRAVTSYNEQF
v_gene: TRBV7-2; abundance: many; CDR3aa: ASSLADGLAGANEQF
v_gene: TRBV7-2; abundance: .; CDR3aa: ASSPWRGTYEQY
v_gene: TRBV15; abundance: .; CDR3aa: ATSAFDLTSHGYT
v_gene: TRBV9; abundance: .; CDR3aa: ASSGRIMDGYT
v_gene: TRBV5-5; abundance: .; CDR3aa: ASSLSGRTSDTQY
v_gene: TRBV7-2; abundance: many; CDR3aa: ASSLNKGAVDTQY
v_gene: TRBV29-1; abundance: .; CDR3aa: SVQTGLVYEQY
v_gene: TRBV14; abundance: few; CDR3aa: ASSHVRTGAYEQY
v_gene: TRBV7-2; abundance: many; CDR3aa: ASSPRDNSYNEQF
v_gene: TRBV19; abundance: .; CDR3aa: ASSISAEGGGSPLH
v_gene: TRBV12-3/TRBV12-4; abundance: .; CDR3aa: ASSLTGDEQF
v_gene: TRBV7-2; abundance: many; CDR3aa: ASSFVSGRVTGELF
v_gene: TRBV10-3; abundance: .; CDR3aa: AISEPTTPFFSGSPTYNEQF
v_gene: TRBV7-9; abundance: few; CDR3aa: ASSPVGTVHQY
v_gene: TRBV7-2; abundance: .; CDR3aa: ASCLRGSYEQF
v_gene: TRBV28; abundance: .; CDR3aa: ASSFGGTSGNYNEQF
v_gene: TRBV7-8; abundance: few; CDR3aa: ASSYRQGSGELF
v_gene: TRBV5-5; abundance: .; CDR3aa: ASSSDTFNGQF
v_gene: TRBV19; abundance: .; CDR3aa: ASSISDNNEQF
v_gene: TRBV10-1; abundance: .; CDR3aa: ASSDTFDGEQF
v_gene: TRBV4-3; abundance: .; CDR3aa: ASSQEGPDPNTEAF
v_gene: TRBV7-9; abundance: .; CDR3aa: ASRRASSYNSPLH
v_gene: TRBV12-3/TRBV12-4; abundance: few; CDR3aa: ASRVTGGRQPQH
v_gene: TRBV2; abundance: few; CDR3aa: ASSEGVRGNGYT
v_gene: TRBV5-1; abundance: many; CDR3aa: ASSPAAGGETQY
v_gene: TRBV14; abundance: .; CDR3aa: ASSQEQGEETQY
v_gene: TRBV7-2; abundance: few; CDR3aa: ASSFTATNEKLF
v_gene: TRBV7-9; abundance: .; CDR3aa: ASSPRTGVGELF
v_gene: TRBV27; abundance: .; CDR3aa: ASSRWTQGNKDGYT
v_gene: TRBV27; abundance: few; CDR3aa: ASSWVGQPQH
v_gene: TRBV7-2; abundance: many; CDR3aa: ASSLGSVYGYT
v_gene: TRBV29-1; abundance: many; CDR3aa: SVEGGYT
v_gene: TRBV14; abundance: .; CDR3aa: ASSQEGQRAEGAIYEQY
v_gene: TRBV7-2; abundance: many; CDR3aa: ASSLDPLASYRDTQY
v_gene: TRBV27; abundance: few; CDR3aa: ASGLAYGGRETQY
v_gene: TRBV12-3/TRBV12-4; abundance: .; CDR3aa: ASRPAGASTEAF
v_gene: TRBV6-5; abundance: few; CDR3aa: ASTNQGDSTDTQY
v_gene: TRBV7-2; abundance: .; CDR3aa: ASSLGLATRIEQY
v_gene: TRBV7-2; abundance: few; CDR3aa: AGRDSYNEQF
v_gene: TRBV27; abundance: .; CDR3aa: ASSRDIGYEQY